Below are 4 T cell receptor beta chains sequenced from a single sample in a study of graft-versus-host responses after intestinal transplantation. Data came from immunoSEQ multiplex PCR; TCRdb stores just in-frame clones and leaves some out. This sample yields around 120,000 clones, of which about 95% are seen a single time; over 2.5% belongs to the top ten. The antigens of these receptors remain unknown. The sequencing used unstimulated CD8+ T cells sorted from spleen or lymph node cells, collected before intestinal transplant. Receptors originate from a human donor who received an intestinal transplant.

This chain connects TRBV5-4 to TRBJ2-3; no firm D call. Germline V gives CDR1 SGHNT, CDR2 YYREEE (reference sequence). Trimming left V 1 base short and J 6 bases short, with 12 bases between. The length of the CDR3 is 14 residues. DNA of the CDR3: TGTGCCAGCAGCTTGAGAAGTGCTTTGGATACGCAGTATTTT. Its protein product is CASSLRSALDTQYF.

This clone turned up a few times. This chain links TRBV6-6 with TRBJ2-1; D is unclear. Germline CDR1 is MNHNY and CDR2 is SVGAGI (reference sequence). V gave up 0 bases and J gave up 5 bases, with 2 bases separating them. CDR3 length: 12 residues. CDR3 coding DNA: TGTGCCAGCAGTTACTCTAACAATGAGCAGTTCTTC. It codes for CASSYSNNEQFF.

The V gene is TRBV4-1, the J gene TRBJ2-5; no reliable D call. V lost 0 bases and J 1 base, leaving 6 bases between the germline ends. CDR3 length: 14 amino acids. Germline lookup yields CDR1 MGHRA and CDR2 YSYEKL. CDR3: CASSQEPGQETQYF. For the CDR3, the DNA is TGCGCCAGCAGCCAAGAACCGGGCCAAGAGACCCAGTACTTC.

The V call is TRBV28, the J call TRBJ2-7; TRBD2 might be the D (6 bases). The V end lost 2 bases, the J end lost 0 bases, and 8 bases lay between the germline ends. The CDR3 length is 14 residues. Per the germline V gene, CDR1 is MDHEN and CDR2 is SYDVKM. The CDR3 DNA is TGTGCCAGCAGTTTAATCGGGGGCTCCTACGAGCAGTACTTC. It yields the protein CASSLIGGSYEQYF. The variable domain in full, completed from reference TRBV28 and TRBJ2-7, reads DVKVTQSSRYLVKRTGEKVFLECVQDMDHENMFWYRQDPGLGLRLIYFSYDVKMKEKGDIPEGYSVSREKKERFSLILESASTNQTSMYLCASSLIGGSYEQYFGPGTRLTVT.